A selection of T cell receptor beta chains follows, all from one sample in a study of technical replicates of blood from several donors. Clones were sequenced by immunoSEQ multiplex PCR, and TCRdb holds only the in-frame ones, with some missing. Of some 96,000 clones in the sample, 90% to 97% were seen once. Sample: T cells isolated from PBMCs. The receptors shown here come from a human donor in good health. The CDR3 runs from the conserved cysteine through the conserved F or W. A D gene is named only where the DNA matches it firmly. Only some rows state a clone size, as once, few, many or a class for expanded clones.

clone_size | j_call | d_call | v_call | cdr3_aa | cdr3_nt
NA | TRBJ2-5 | NA | TRBV5-1 | CASSKALRGRWETQYF | TGCGCCAGCAGTAAGGCCCTCAGGGGGAGGTGGGAGACCCAGTACTTC
NA | TRBJ2-3 | TRBD1 | TRBV9 | CASSPGQGWTDTQYF | TGTGCCAGCAGCCCGGGACAGGGATGGACAGATACGCAGTATTTT
NA | TRBJ1-4 | TRBD1 | TRBV2 | CAIRDRGEKLFF | TGTGCCATCCGGGACAGGGGAGAAAAACTGTTTTTT
once | TRBJ2-3 | NA | TRBV2 | CASSETPDYRSTDTQYF | TGTGCCAGCAGTGAAACTCCGGACTACAGAAGCACAGATACGCAGTATTTT
once | TRBJ2-2 | TRBD2 | TRBV2 | CASSEWVAGIYTGELFF | TGTGCCAGCAGTGAATGGGTAGCGGGAATATACACCGGGGAGCTGTTTTTT
NA | TRBJ1-2 | TRBD1 | TRBV18 | CASSPSGQGKFDDGYTF | TGTGCCAGCTCACCTTCGGGACAGGGAAAGTTTGATGATGGCTACACCTTC
once | TRBJ2-5 | TRBD2 | TRBV2 | CASSVAGMGETQYF | TGTGCCAGCAGCGTAGCGGGAATGGGAGAGACCCAGTACTTC
NA | TRBJ2-7 | NA | TRBV11-2 | CASSFRSGRGDYEQYF | TGTGCCAGCAGCTTCCGCTCCGGCAGGGGCGATTACGAGCAGTACTTC
NA | TRBJ1-3 | TRBD1 | TRBV28 | CASTWTGKGNTIYF | TGTGCCAGCACCTGGACAGGGAAGGGAAACACCATATATTTT
NA | TRBJ1-4 | TRBD1 | TRBV27 | CASSPLDRNEKLFF | TGTGCCAGCAGTCCGCTGGACAGGAATGAAAAACTGTTTTTT
NA | TRBJ2-1 | TRBD2 | TRBV15 | CATSREGASGVNEQFF | TGTGCCACCAGCAGAGAAGGAGCTAGCGGGGTCAATGAGCAGTTCTTC
NA | TRBJ2-5 | NA | TRBV11-2 | CASSLDSGRETQYF | TGTGCCAGCAGCTTAGATTCGGGAAGGGAGACCCAGTACTTC
NA | TRBJ2-3 | TRBD1 | TRBV12-5 | CASGLVRDSRASTDTQYF | TGTGCTAGTGGTTTGGTTCGGGACAGCCGTGCTAGCACAGATACGCAGTATTTT
NA | TRBJ2-3 | NA | TRBV27 | CASSLSTDTQYF | TGTGCCAGCAGTTTGTCGACAGATACGCAGTATTTT
NA | TRBJ1-1 | NA | TRBV15 | CATSRDIQTRRDTEAFF | TGTGCCACCAGCAGAGATATCCAAACCCGGCGGGACACTGAAGCTTTCTTT
NA | TRBJ2-7 | TRBD1 | TRBV5-1 | CASSLAGAGGYEQYF | TGCGCCAGCAGCTTGGCCGGAGCAGGGGGCTACGAGCAGTACTTC
NA | TRBJ2-3 | NA | TRBV7-9 | CAWAGRGPDTQYF | TGTGCCTGGGCAGGGCGGGGTCCAGATACGCAGTATTTT
NA | TRBJ2-5 | NA | TRBV5-6 | CASSLVQGGYGYEETQYF | TGTGCCAGCAGCTTGGTACAGGGAGGGTACGGCTATGAAGAGACCCAGTACTTC
NA | TRBJ2-2 | NA | TRBV5-1 | CASSFNRDTGELFF | TGCGCCAGCAGCTTTAACAGGGACACCGGGGAGCTGTTTTTT
NA | TRBJ2-7 | TRBD1 | TRBV28 | CASSLVGTGPHEQYF | TGTGCCAGCAGTCTTGTCGGGACAGGGCCCCACGAGCAGTACTTC
NA | TRBJ1-2 | TRBD1 | TRBV6-4 | CASSPDRGTGGYGYTF | TGTGCCAGCAGTCCAGACAGGGGCACCGGGGGCTATGGCTACACCTTC
NA | TRBJ2-3 | TRBD1 | TRBV7-9 | CASSPNDRGNGLDTQYF | TGTGCCAGCAGCCCGAACGACAGGGGGAATGGTCTGGATACGCAGTATTTT
NA | TRBJ1-2 | TRBD1 | TRBV19 | CASSIESGQKNYGYTF | TGTGCCAGTAGTATAGAATCGGGACAGAAAAACTATGGCTACACCTTC
once | TRBJ2-3 | NA | TRBV14 | CASSQDRSTDTQYF | TGTGCCAGCAGCCAAGACCGTAGCACAGATACGCAGTATTTT
NA | TRBJ1-5 | NA | TRBV6-5 | CASSNDRLGNQPQHF | TGTGCCAGCAGCAACGACAGGTTGGGCAATCAGCCCCAGCATTTT
NA | TRBJ2-7 | NA | TRBV6-1 | CASSVSSYEQYF | TGTGCCAGCAGTGTCAGCTCCTACGAGCAGTACTTC
NA | TRBJ2-7 | TRBD1 | TRBV9 | CASSVVGTGGLREQYF | TGTGCCAGCAGCGTAGTCGGGACAGGAGGACTTCGTGAGCAGTACTTC
few | TRBJ1-5 | NA | TRBV5-1 | CASSLSVGSNQPQHF | TGCGCCAGCAGCTTGAGCGTTGGGAGCAATCAGCCCCAGCATTTT
NA | TRBJ1-1 | NA | TRBV7-9 | CASLDGVREAFF | TGTGCCAGCTTAGACGGGGTCCGCGAAGCTTTCTTT
NA | TRBJ2-2 | TRBD2 | TRBV19 | CASKSGRAATGELFF | TGTGCCAGTAAAAGCGGGAGGGCCGCCACCGGGGAGCTGTTTTTT
NA | TRBJ2-7 | TRBD2 | TRBV19 | CASSIFERVGLAGYEQYF | TGTGCCAGTAGTATATTTGAGAGGGTGGGACTAGCGGGATACGAGCAGTACTTC
NA | TRBJ2-1 | TRBD1 | TRBV11-2 | CASSRDRGFSGNEQFF | TGTGCCAGCAGCCGGGACAGGGGGTTTTCGGGAAATGAGCAGTTCTTC
NA | TRBJ1-3 | NA | TRBV19 | CASIGGAPPDGNTIYF | TGTGCTTCCATCGGGGGGGCCCCGCCCGACGGAAACACCATATATTTT
NA | TRBJ1-1 | NA | TRBV5-1 | CASSRDPNTEAFF | TGCGCCTCATCTCGGGATCCGAACACTGAAGCTTTCTTT
NA | TRBJ2-1 | TRBD2 | TRBV5-1 | CASSGTILAGGKRSSYNEQFF | TGCGCCAGCAGCGGAACGATACTAGCGGGAGGCAAACGAAGCTCCTACAATGAGCAGTTCTTC
once | TRBJ2-3 | TRBD2 | TRBV6-5 | CASSSILAGRTDTQYF | TGTGCCAGCAGTTCCATACTAGCGGGGAGGACAGATACGCAGTATTTT
NA | TRBJ2-7 | NA | TRBV6-5 | CASSYNGGLSHEQYF | TGTGCCAGCAGTTACAACGGAGGGCTTTCCCACGAGCAGTACTTC
NA | TRBJ2-3 | TRBD2 | TRBV7-2 | CASSRDYLPSDTQYF | TGTGCCAGCAGCCGGGACTACCTTCCCTCAGATACGCAGTATTTT
NA | TRBJ2-4 | TRBD1 | TRBV4-1 | CASRNPGQEAKNIQYF | TGCGCCAGCAGAAATCCGGGACAGGAGGCCAAAAACATTCAGTACTTC
NA | TRBJ1-3 | TRBD1 | TRBV7-9 | CASSPTGDTIYF | TGTGCCAGCAGCCCAACAGGGGACACCATATATTTT
NA | TRBJ2-1 | NA | TRBV7-9 | CASSLPKVTGVYNEQFF | TGTGCCAGCAGCTTACCGAAAGTAACGGGTGTCTACAATGAGCAGTTCTTC
NA | TRBJ2-3 | TRBD2 | TRBV6-1 | CASSELAGALDTQYF | TGTGCCAGCAGTGAGCTAGCGGGAGCTTTAGATACGCAGTATTTT
NA | TRBJ2-7 | TRBD2 | TRBV5-4 | CASSPGLAGALYEQYF | TGTGCCAGCAGCCCCGGACTAGCGGGAGCGTTGTATGAGCAGTACTTC
NA | TRBJ1-1 | NA | TRBV30 | CAWSPGVNTEAFF | TGTGCCTGGAGTCCCGGGGTGAACACTGAAGCTTTCTTT
once | TRBJ1-2 | TRBD1 | TRBV5-1 | CASSLVTGGDGYTF | TGCGCCAGCAGCTTGGTGACAGGGGGCGATGGCTACACCTTC
NA | TRBJ1-5 | TRBD1 | TRBV9 | CASSVSGTGAQPQHF | TGTGCCAGCAGCGTTTCCGGGACAGGGGCTCAGCCCCAGCATTTT
NA | TRBJ2-2 | TRBD2 | TRBV10-1 | CASSATSGGLAGELFF | TGCGCCAGCAGTGCGACTAGCGGGGGACTTGCCGGGGAGCTGTTTTTT
NA | TRBJ2-5 | NA | TRBV18 | CASSPPSTQLVAQYF | TGTGCCAGCTCACCACCTTCTACCCAACTTGTGGCCCAGTACTTC
NA | TRBJ1-5 | NA | TRBV9 | CASSGRGFNQPQHF | TGTGCCAGCAGCGGCCGGGGGTTCAATCAGCCCCAGCATTTT
NA | TRBJ1-3 | NA | TRBV11-3 | CASSHGRGAGNTIYF | TGTGCCAGCAGCCACGGCCGGGGGGCTGGAAACACCATATATTTT
NA | TRBJ1-1 | TRBD1 | TRBV9 | CASSAWGQANTEAFF | TGTGCCAGCAGCGCCTGGGGACAGGCGAACACTGAAGCTTTCTTT
NA | TRBJ1-1 | TRBD1 | TRBV5-1 | CASSLATGTANTEAFF | TGCGCCAGCAGCTTGGCTACCGGGACAGCGAACACTGAAGCTTTCTTT
NA | TRBJ2-1 | NA | TRBV6-5 | CASSLSSGDYNEQFF | TGTGCCAGCAGTCTCTCATCGGGGGACTACAATGAGCAGTTCTTC
NA | TRBJ2-5 | TRBD1 | TRBV11-1 | CASSLARPGTGAETQYF | TGTGCCAGCAGCTTAGCCCGACCCGGGACAGGGGCAGAGACCCAGTACTTC
NA | TRBJ2-3 | TRBD1 | TRBV2 | CASSRDRGTDTQYF | TGTGCCAGCAGTAGGGACAGGGGTACAGATACGCAGTATTTT